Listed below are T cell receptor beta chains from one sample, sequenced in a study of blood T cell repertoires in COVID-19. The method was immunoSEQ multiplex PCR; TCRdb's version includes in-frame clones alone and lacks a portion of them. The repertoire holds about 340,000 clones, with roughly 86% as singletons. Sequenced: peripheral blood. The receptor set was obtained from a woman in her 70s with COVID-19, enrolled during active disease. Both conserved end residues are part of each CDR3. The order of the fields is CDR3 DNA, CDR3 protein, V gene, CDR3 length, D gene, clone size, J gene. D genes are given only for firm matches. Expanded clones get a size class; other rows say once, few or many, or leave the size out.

DNA: TGTGCCAGCCGCCTCCGGGCAGGAACTAGTATGAACACTGAAGCTTTCTTT; CDR3: CASRLRAGTSMNTEAFF; V: TRBV2; length: 17; D: -; size: -; J: TRBJ1-1
DNA: TGTGCCAGCAGCCGATTGGCCCTCACGAATGAGCAGTTCTTC; CDR3: CASSRLALTNEQFF; V: TRBV11-2; length: 14; D: -; size: once; J: TRBJ2-1
DNA: TGTGCCAGCAGACAGGGGAATCTTCGTCAGCCCCAGCATTTT; CDR3: CASRQGNLRQPQHF; V: TRBV28; length: 14; D: TRBD1; size: -; J: TRBJ1-5
DNA: TGCGCCAGCAGCCAAGACCTGGCTAGCGGGGGCAACGAGCAGTACTTC; CDR3: CASSQDLASGGNEQYF; V: TRBV4-3; length: 16; D: TRBD2; size: -; J: TRBJ2-7
DNA: TGTGCCAGCAGTTTATATCGGGGAGTGAACACTGAAGCTTTCTTT; CDR3: CASSLYRGVNTEAFF; V: TRBV27; length: 15; D: -; size: -; J: TRBJ1-1
DNA: TGTGCCAGTGGAGGGCTTACAGGGGCCCCCTATAATTCACCCCTCCACTTT; CDR3: CASGGLTGAPYNSPLHF; V: TRBV19; length: 17; D: TRBD1; size: -; J: TRBJ1-6
DNA: TGTGCCAGCAGGGACAGGGGCAAGCTGGCCCCTGAAGCTTTCTTT; CDR3: CASRDRGKLAPEAFF; V: TRBV2; length: 15; D: TRBD1; size: -; J: TRBJ1-1
DNA: TGTGCCAGCAGCCAAGCTCCTAGCGGGGGGGAGACCCAGTACTTC; CDR3: CASSQAPSGGETQYF; V: TRBV4-2; length: 15; D: TRBD2; size: -; J: TRBJ2-5
DNA: TGTGCCAGCAGCGTTAGCGGGGGAACCTACGAGCAGTACTTC; CDR3: CASSVSGGTYEQYF; V: TRBV7-8; length: 14; D: TRBD2; size: -; J: TRBJ2-7
DNA: TGCGCCAGCAGCCCATCGACAGGGAACACTGAAGCTTTCTTT; CDR3: CASSPSTGNTEAFF; V: TRBV4-3; length: 14; D: -; size: -; J: TRBJ1-1
DNA: TGTGCCAGCAGCAAAGAAGAATTCAGACTCCTGAACACTGAAGCTTTCTTT; CDR3: CASSKEEFRLLNTEAFF; V: TRBV21-1; length: 17; D: -; size: -; J: TRBJ1-1
DNA: TGTGCCAGTAGTATAAGTTGGAGTAGAAATCAGCCCCAGCATTTT; CDR3: CASSISWSRNQPQHF; V: TRBV19; length: 15; D: -; size: -; J: TRBJ1-5
DNA: TGCGCCAGCAGTGATGGAGGGAATCAGCCCCAGCATTTT; CDR3: CASSDGGNQPQHF; V: TRBV10-2; length: 13; D: -; size: few; J: TRBJ1-5
DNA: TGCGCCAGCAGCTTGACAGGGGTGGACTATGGCTACACCTTC; CDR3: CASSLTGVDYGYTF; V: TRBV5-1; length: 14; D: TRBD1; size: few; J: TRBJ1-2
DNA: TGCGCCAGCAGCCGTGGCGGGGGCTACACCTTC; CDR3: CASSRGGGYTF; V: TRBV4-1; length: 11; D: -; size: -; J: TRBJ1-2
DNA: TGTGCCAGTAGTATCGGGACGGGGGCCTACGAGCAGTACTTC; CDR3: CASSIGTGAYEQYF; V: TRBV19; length: 14; D: -; size: -; J: TRBJ2-7
DNA: TGTGCCAGCAGCTTGAGGTCAGGGTTAGGGGAGACCCAGTACTTC; CDR3: CASSLRSGLGETQYF; V: TRBV5-4; length: 15; D: -; size: -; J: TRBJ2-5
DNA: TGTGCCAGCAGTGAGGGGGGACCCTATAATTCACCCCTCCACTTT; CDR3: CASSEGGPYNSPLHF; V: TRBV2; length: 15; D: -; size: few; J: TRBJ1-6
DNA: TGTGCCAGCAGCCAGGCCGGATCAGGACAGCCCCAGCATTTT; CDR3: CASSQAGSGQPQHF; V: TRBV4-2; length: 14; D: -; size: -; J: TRBJ1-5
DNA: TGTGCCATCAGTGGCAGCTATGGCTACACCTTC; CDR3: CAISGSYGYTF; V: TRBV10-3; length: 11; D: -; size: -; J: TRBJ1-2
DNA: TGTGCCAGCAGCTTAGGGACAGGGGGTCCACCCCTCCACTTT; CDR3: CASSLGTGGPPLHF; V: TRBV5-6; length: 14; D: TRBD1; size: -; J: TRBJ1-6
DNA: TGTGCCAGCAGCCAAGCAAGGGAGGGCTACACCTTC; CDR3: CASSQAREGYTF; V: TRBV3-1/TRBV3-2; length: 12; D: -; size: -; J: TRBJ1-2
DNA: TGCGCCAGCAGCAGGACTAGCGGGGCCTACGAGCAGTACTTC; CDR3: CASSRTSGAYEQYF; V: TRBV10-2; length: 14; D: TRBD2; size: few; J: TRBJ2-7